This T cell receptor (beta chain) stems from a study of T-cell memory formation after mild COVID-19. The overall study: Each donor largely had its own TCR clusters.

TCRdb called the 5' RACE reads again in MiXCR, with one record for every CDR3 protein. Found here are 350,000 to 400,000 distinct CDR3 sequences, 14% of them singletons; the top ten hold approximately 20%. This clonotype was observed many times. The target antigen is unknown. This CDR3 spans 14 amino acids. The V end was cut by 2 bases, the J end by 6 bases, with 11 bases between. Whole-study results and caveats: Some clones that responded turned up in pre-infection memory, which suggests that cross-reactive memory joined in. Contracting CD4+ clones were located mainly in CM and EM, and CD8+ clones in EMRA.

The receptor comes from a man between 18 and 35 years old who had mild COVID-19 (a few samples of this study predate the infection). Cell type and time point are not known. The source material was PBMCs or a T cell subset sorted from them (not recorded which). The chain carries TRBV12-3 or TRBV12-4 and TRBJ2-1; D is undetermined. CDR3 DNA: TGTGCCAGCAGTTTAAATCCCAACTTCAATGAGCAGTTCTTC. Its protein is CASSLNPNFNEQFF.